Below, 13 T cell receptor beta chains from the same sample are listed, as sequenced in a study of technical replicates of blood from a handful of donors. Some clones are missing from TCRdb's copy, which holds only in-frame ones; the method was immunoSEQ multiplex PCR. The table shows over 85,000 clones, with over 90% occurring only once. Sequencing was carried out using T cells isolated from PBMCs. The receptor set was obtained from a human donor in good health.

The chain has TRBV2 and TRBJ1-5; D is perhaps TRBD1 (6 bases). Germline V gene data show CDR1 as SNHLY and CDR2 as FYNNEI. With 1 base removed from V and 4 bases from J, the gap between germline ends came to 17 bases. CDR3 size: 17 residues. In nucleotides, the CDR3 is TGTGCCAGCAGTGAAGGACCAGGGGTTGGGTTAAATCAGCCCCAGCATTTT. It specifies CASSEGPGVGLNQPQHF.

The chain joins TRBV11-2 to TRBJ2-1; perhaps TRBD2 as D (5 bases). The germline V gene has CDR1 SGHAT and CDR2 FQNNGV. Trimming stripped 6 bases from V and 10 bases from J, with 10 bases between. The CDR3 is 11 residues long. The CDR3 DNA is TGTGCCAGCAGTCGGGGTTACGAGCAGTTCTTC. Translated: CASSRGYEQFF. The entire variable domain, with the rest obtained from reference TRBV11-2 and TRBJ2-1, is as follows: EAGVAQSPRYKIIEKRQSVAFWCNPISGHATLYWYQQILGQGPKLLIQFQNNGVVDDSQLPKDRFSAERLKGVDSTLKIQPAKLEDSAVYLCASSRGYEQFFGPGTRLTVL.

This clone was detected once. The V gene is TRBV5-4, the J gene TRBJ2-3, with a possible D match to TRBD2 (6 bases). This CDR3 region has 14 residues. CDR1 is SGHNT and CDR2 is YYREEE in the germline V gene (reference sequence). Deletions cut 3 bases from V and 5 bases from J, with 13 bases between. Here the CDR3 reads CASSSRTTLDTQYF. Written as DNA, the CDR3 is TGTGCCAGCAGCTCGCGGACTACGCTAGATACGCAGTATTTT.

The gene calls are TRBV29-1 and TRBJ2-7, with 13 bases matching TRBD2. Germline CDR1 is SQVTM and CDR2 is ANQGSEA. With 4 bases clipped from V and 0 bases from J, the junction kept 12 bases outside the gene matches. This CDR3 spans 18 amino acids. CDR3 coding DNA: TGCAGCGTTGGGTTATGGACTAGCGGGAGTAGGAGCTCCTACGAGCAGTACTTC. It encodes CSVGLWTSGSRSSYEQYF.

The chain carries TRBV29-1 and TRBJ2-1; 9 bases map to TRBD1. CDR1 is SQVTM, CDR2 ANQGSEA, per germline. With 6 bases clipped from V and 12 bases from J, the junction kept 9 bases outside the gene matches. This CDR3 is 12 amino acids long. CDR3 protein: CSVLKQGALQFF. DNA for the CDR3: TGCAGCGTCCTAAAACAGGGGGCACTGCAGTTCTTC.

The chain is built from TRBV6-5 and TRBJ1-1; 7 bases line up with TRBD1. The CDR3 length is 15 residues. J lost 1 base, V lost 6 bases, and 8 bases had no gene match. Germline-derived CDR1 and CDR2 are MNHEY and SVGAGI. CDR3 protein: CASSLGGGSNTEAFF. CDR3 nucleotide sequence: TGTGCCAGCAGCCTCGGAGGGGGCTCGAACACTGAAGCTTTCTTT.

This clone has only one observation. The chain links TRBV30 to TRBJ1-2, with a possible D match to TRBD1 (6 bases). The V and J ends lost 4 bases and 4 bases respectively, with 16 bases between them. The length of the CDR3 is 14 residues. The germline gives CDR1 GTSNPN, CDR2 SVGIG (reference sequence). DNA for the CDR3: TGTGCCTGGACACTACAGGGTGGGGTCTATGGCTACACCTTC. Its translation: CAWTLQGGVYGYTF.

The gene calls are TRBV5-4 and TRBJ2-7; 8 bases map to TRBD2. Germline-derived CDR1 and CDR2 are SGHNT and YYREEE (reference sequence). The CDR3 spans 17 residues. With 4 bases clipped from V and 1 base from J, the junction kept 13 bases outside the gene matches. CDR3 protein: CASSPNTGTRMSYEQYF. As DNA, the CDR3 is TGTGCCAGCAGCCCGAATACCGGGACTAGGATGTCCTACGAGCAGTACTTC.

The CDR3 sequence is CASSLHGAGTTEAFF. Written as DNA, the CDR3 is TGTGCCAGCAGCTTACACGGGGCGGGGACCACTGAAGCTTTCTTT. The genes are TRBV13 and TRBJ1-1; tentative D call: TRBD1 (5 bases). In germline, CDR1 is PRHDT, CDR2 FYEKMQ (reference sequence). V was cut by 2 bases and J by 4 bases, with 14 bases left in between. There are 15 residues in the CDR3.

The chain couples TRBV7-3 to TRBJ2-7; perhaps TRBD2 as D (5 bases). V dropped 3 bases and J dropped 3 bases, with 9 bases sitting between them. The CDR3 contains 13 residues. CDR1 is SGHTA and CDR2 is FQGTGA in the germline V gene. The CDR3 nucleotides are TGTGCCAGCAGCTTTGACGGGGACTACGAGCAGTACTTC. Amino acid sequence: CASSFDGDYEQYF. Combining the CDR3 with reference TRBV7-3 and TRBJ2-7 gives the whole variable domain GAGVSQTPSNKVTEKGKYVELRCDPISGHTALYWYRQSLGQGPEFLIYFQGTGAADDSGLPNDRFFAVRPEGSVSTLKIQRTERGDSAVYLCASSFDGDYEQYFGPGTRLTVT.

The rearrangement links TRBV7-9 to TRBJ1-1; D is possibly TRBD1 (6 bases). Trimming cost V 2 bases and J 9 bases, with 19 bases left between them. The germline V gene has CDR1 SEHNR and CDR2 FQNEAQ (reference sequence). The CDR3 loop spans 15 amino acids. The CDR3 bases are TGTGCCAGCAGCTTAATTTCTCCTGACAGGTCCCAAGCTTTCTTT. This gives the protein CASSLISPDRSQAFF.

The J gene is TRBJ1-6, the V gene TRBV7-3; weak D call: TRBD1 (6 bases). Deletions cut 3 bases from V and 10 bases from J, with 13 bases between. Germline V CDR1 and CDR2: SGHTA, FQGTGA. The CDR3 consists of 14 residues. The CDR3 nucleotides read TGTGCCAGCAGCTTCGGGGGGCTCGGGTCACCCCTCCACTTT. The encoded protein is CASSFGGLGSPLHF.

The genes are TRBV27 and TRBJ2-3; maybe TRBD1 (7 bases). Trimming pared 1 base from V and 1 base from J, leaving 15 bases between. This CDR3 comprises 17 residues. CDR1 is MNHEY and CDR2 is SMNVEV in the germline V gene (reference sequence). CDR3 region: CASSLLSGGWGTDTQYF. For the CDR3, the DNA is TGTGCCAGCAGTTTATTATCAGGGGGGTGGGGCACAGATACGCAGTATTTT.